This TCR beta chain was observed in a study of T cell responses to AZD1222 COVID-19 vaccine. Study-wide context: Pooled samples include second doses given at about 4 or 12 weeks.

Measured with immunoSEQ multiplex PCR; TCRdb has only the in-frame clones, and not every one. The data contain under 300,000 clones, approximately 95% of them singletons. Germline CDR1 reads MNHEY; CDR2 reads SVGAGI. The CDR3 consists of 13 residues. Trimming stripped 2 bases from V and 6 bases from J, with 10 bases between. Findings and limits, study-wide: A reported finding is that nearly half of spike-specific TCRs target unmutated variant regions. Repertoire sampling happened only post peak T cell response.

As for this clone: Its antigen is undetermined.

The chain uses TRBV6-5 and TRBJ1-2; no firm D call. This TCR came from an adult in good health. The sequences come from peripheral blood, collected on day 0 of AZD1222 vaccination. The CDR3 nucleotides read TGTGCCAGCAGTTACAGTCAATCCCATGGCTACACCTTC. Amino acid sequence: CASSYSQSHGYTF.